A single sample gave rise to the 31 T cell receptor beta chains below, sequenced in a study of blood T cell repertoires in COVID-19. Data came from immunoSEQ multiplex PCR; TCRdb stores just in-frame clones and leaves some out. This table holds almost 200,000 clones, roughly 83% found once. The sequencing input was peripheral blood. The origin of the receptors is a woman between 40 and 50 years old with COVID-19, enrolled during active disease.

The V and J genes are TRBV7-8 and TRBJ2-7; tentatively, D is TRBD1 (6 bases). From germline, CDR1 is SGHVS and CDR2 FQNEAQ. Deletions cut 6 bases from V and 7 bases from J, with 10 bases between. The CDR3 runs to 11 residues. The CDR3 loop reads CASREQGEQYF. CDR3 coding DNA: TGTGCCAGCAGAGAACAGGGTGAGCAGTACTTC.

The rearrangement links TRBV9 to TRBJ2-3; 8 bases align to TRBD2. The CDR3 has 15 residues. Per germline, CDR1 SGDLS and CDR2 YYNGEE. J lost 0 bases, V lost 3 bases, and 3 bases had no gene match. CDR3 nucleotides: TGTGCCAGCAGCGGCCGACTAGCGAGCACAGATACGCAGTATTTT. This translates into CASSGRLASTDTQYF.

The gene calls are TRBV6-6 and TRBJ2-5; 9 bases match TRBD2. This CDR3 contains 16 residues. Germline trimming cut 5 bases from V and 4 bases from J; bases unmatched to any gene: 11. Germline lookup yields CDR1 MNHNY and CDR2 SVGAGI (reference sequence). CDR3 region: CASSPLASGIRETQYF. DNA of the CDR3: TGTGCCAGCAGTCCCCTAGCTAGCGGGATACGAGAGACCCAGTACTTC.

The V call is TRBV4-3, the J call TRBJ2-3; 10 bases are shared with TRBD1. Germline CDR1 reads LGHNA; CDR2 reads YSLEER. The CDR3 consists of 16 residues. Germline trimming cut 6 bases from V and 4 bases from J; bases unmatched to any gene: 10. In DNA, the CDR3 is TGCGCCAGCAGTCAAAACTGGGACAGGGGTTCAGATACGCAGTATTTT. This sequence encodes CASSQNWDRGSDTQYF.

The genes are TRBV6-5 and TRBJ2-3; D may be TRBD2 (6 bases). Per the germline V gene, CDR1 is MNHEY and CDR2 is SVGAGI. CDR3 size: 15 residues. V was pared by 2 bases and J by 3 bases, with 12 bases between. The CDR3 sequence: CASSYRGKGTDTQYF. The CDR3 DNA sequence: TGTGCCAGCAGTTACCGGGGGAAGGGTACAGATACGCAGTATTTT.

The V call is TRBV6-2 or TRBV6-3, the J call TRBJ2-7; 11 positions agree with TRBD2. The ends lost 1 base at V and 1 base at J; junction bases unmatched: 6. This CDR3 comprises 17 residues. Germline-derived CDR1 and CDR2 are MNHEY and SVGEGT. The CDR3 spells CASSYYPSGRPSYEQYF. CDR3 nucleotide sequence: TGTGCCAGCAGTTACTACCCTAGCGGGAGGCCTTCCTACGAGCAGTACTTC.

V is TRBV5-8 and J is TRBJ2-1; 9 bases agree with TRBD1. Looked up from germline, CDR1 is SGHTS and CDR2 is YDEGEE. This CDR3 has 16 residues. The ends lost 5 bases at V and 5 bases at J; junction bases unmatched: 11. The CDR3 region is CASRKGQGYTHNEQFF. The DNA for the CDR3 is TGTGCCAGCAGGAAGGGACAGGGATACACACACAATGAGCAGTTCTTC.

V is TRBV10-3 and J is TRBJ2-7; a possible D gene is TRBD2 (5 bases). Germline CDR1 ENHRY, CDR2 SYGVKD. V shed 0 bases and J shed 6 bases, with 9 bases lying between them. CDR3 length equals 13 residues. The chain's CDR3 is CAISESRGSEQYF. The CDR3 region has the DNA TGTGCCATCAGTGAGTCACGGGGTAGCGAGCAGTACTTC.

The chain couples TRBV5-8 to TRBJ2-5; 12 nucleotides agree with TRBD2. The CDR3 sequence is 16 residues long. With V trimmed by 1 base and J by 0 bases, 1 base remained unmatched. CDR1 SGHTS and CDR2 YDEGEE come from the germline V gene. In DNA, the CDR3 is TGTGCCAGCAGCTTGTGGACTAGCGGGGACCAAGAGACCCAGTACTTC. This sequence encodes CASSLWTSGDQETQYF. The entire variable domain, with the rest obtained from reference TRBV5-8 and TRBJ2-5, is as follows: EAGVTQSPTHLIKTRGQQATLRCSPISGHTSVYWYQQALGLGLQFLLWYDEGEERNRGNFPPRFSGRQFPNYSSELNVNALELEDSALYLCASSLWTSGDQETQYFGPGTRLLVL.

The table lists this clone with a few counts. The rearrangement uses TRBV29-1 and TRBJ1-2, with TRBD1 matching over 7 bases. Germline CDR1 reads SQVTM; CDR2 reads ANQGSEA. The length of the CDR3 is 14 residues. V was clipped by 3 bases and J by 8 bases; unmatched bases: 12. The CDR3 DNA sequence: TGCAGCGTTGATTACGGGTCAGGGGGGCGAGGCTACACCTTC. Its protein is CSVDYGSGGRGYTF.

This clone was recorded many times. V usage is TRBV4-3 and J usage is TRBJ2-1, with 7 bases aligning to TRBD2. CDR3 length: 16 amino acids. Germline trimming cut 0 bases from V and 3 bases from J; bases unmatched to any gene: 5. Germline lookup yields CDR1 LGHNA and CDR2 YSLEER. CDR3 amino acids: CASSQEVSSGYNEQFF. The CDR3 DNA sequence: TGCGCCAGCAGCCAAGAGGTGTCTAGCGGCTACAATGAGCAGTTCTTC.

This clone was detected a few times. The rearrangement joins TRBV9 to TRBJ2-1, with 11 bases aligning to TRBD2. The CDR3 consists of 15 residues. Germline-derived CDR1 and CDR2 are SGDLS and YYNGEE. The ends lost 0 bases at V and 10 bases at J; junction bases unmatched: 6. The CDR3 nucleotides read TGTGCCAGCAGCGTAGATAGCGGGGGGGCGTTAGAGCAGTTCTTC. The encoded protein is CASSVDSGGALEQFF.

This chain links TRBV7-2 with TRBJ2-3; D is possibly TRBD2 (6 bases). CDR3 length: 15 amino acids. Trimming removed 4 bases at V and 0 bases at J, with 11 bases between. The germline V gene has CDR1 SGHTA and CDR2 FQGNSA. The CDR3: CASSSLASSTDTQYF. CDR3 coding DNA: TGTGCCAGCAGCTCTCTAGCGTCTAGCACAGATACGCAGTATTTT. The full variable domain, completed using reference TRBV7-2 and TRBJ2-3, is GAGVSQSPSNKVTEKGKDVELRCDPISGHTALYWYRQSLGQGLEFLIYFQGNSAPDKSGLPSDRFSAERTGGSVSTLTIQRTQQEDSAVYLCASSSLASSTDTQYFGPGTRLTVL.

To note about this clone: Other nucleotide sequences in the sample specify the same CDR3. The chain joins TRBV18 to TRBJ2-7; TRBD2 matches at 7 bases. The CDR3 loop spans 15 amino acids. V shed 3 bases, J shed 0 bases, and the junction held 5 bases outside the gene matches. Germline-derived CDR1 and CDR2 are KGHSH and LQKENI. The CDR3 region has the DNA TGTGCCAGCTCACCTCGGGAGGTTCTCTCCTACGAGCAGTACTTC. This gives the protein CASSPREVLSYEQYF.

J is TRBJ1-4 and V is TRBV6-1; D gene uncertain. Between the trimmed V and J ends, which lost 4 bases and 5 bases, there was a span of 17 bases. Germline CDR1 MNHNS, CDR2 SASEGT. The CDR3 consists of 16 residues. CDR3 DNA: TGTGCCAGCAGTGGACTACTGGATGCTCTGAATGAAAAACTGTTTTTT. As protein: CASSGLLDALNEKLFF.

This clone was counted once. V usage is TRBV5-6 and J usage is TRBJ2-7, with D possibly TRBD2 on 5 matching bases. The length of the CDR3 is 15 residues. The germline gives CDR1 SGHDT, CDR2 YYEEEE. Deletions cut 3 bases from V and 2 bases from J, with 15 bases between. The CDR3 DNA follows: TGTGCCAGCAGCTCTCCCCGGACGGGGACCTACGAGCAGTACTTC. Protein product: CASSSPRTGTYEQYF.

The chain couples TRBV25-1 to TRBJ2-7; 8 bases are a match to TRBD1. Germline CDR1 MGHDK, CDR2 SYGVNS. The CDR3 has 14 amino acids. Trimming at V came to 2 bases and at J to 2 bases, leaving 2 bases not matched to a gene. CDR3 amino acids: CASSEPTGAYEQYF. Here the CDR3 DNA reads TGTGCCAGCAGTGAACCGACAGGGGCCTACGAGCAGTACTTC.

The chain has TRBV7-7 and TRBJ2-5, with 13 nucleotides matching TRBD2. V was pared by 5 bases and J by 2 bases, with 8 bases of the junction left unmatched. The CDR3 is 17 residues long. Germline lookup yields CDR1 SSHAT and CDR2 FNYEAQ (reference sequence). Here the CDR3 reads CASSLGLAGVTQETQYF. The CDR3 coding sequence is TGTGCCAGCAGCCTTGGACTAGCGGGGGTTACTCAAGAGACCCAGTACTTC.

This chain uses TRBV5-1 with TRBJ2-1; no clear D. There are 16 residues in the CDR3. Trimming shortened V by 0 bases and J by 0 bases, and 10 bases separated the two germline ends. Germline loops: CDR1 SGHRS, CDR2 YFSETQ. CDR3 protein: CASSLGGKISYNEQFF. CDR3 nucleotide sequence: TGCGCCAGCAGCTTGGGAGGTAAGATCTCCTACAATGAGCAGTTCTTC.

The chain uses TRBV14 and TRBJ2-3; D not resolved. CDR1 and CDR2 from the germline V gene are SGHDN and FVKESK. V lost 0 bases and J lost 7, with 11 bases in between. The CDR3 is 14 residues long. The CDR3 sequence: CASSQDLAVNTQYF. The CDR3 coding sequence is TGTGCCAGCAGCCAAGATCTGGCAGTTAATACGCAGTATTTT.

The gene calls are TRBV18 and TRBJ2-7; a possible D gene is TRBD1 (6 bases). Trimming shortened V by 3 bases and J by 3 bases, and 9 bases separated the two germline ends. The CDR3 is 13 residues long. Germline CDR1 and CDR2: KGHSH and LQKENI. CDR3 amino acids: CASSPDRLYEQYF. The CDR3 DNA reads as TGTGCCAGCTCACCCGACAGGCTCTACGAGCAGTACTTC.

CDR3 nucleotides: TGTGCCAGTTGGCCGGGACAGGGAAACACCGGGGAGCTGTTTTTT. Translating it yields CASWPGQGNTGELFF. This chain connects TRBV19 to TRBJ2-2; 9 positions agree with TRBD1. With 8 bases clipped from V and 2 bases from J, the junction kept 6 bases outside the gene matches. Per the germline V gene, CDR1 is LNHDA and CDR2 is SQIVND (reference sequence). There are 15 residues in the CDR3.

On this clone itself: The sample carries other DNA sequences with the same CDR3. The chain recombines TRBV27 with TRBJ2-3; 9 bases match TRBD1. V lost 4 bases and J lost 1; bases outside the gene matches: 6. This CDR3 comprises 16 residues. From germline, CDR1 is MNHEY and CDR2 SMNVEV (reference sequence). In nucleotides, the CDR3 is TGTGCCAGCAGTTCTACAGGGGGCGGGGGCACAGATACGCAGTATTTT. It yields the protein CASSSTGGGGTDTQYF.

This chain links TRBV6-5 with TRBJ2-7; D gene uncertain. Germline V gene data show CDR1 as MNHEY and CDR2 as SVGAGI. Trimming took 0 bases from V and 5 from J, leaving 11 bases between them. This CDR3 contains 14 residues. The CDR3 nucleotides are TGTGCCAGCAGTTACTCGGGCGTGATCAACGAGCAGTACTTC. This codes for CASSYSGVINEQYF.

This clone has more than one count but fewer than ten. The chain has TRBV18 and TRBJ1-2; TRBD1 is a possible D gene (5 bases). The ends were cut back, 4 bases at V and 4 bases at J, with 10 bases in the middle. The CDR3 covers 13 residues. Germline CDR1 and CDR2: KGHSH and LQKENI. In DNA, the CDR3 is TGTGCCAGCTCACTGTTACAGGTCTATGGCTACACCTTC. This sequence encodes CASSLLQVYGYTF.

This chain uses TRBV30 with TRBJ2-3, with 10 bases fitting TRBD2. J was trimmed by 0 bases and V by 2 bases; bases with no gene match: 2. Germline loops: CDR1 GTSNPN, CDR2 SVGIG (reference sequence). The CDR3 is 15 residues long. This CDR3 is CAWSRGLASTDTQYF. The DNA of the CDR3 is TGTGCCTGGAGTCGGGGACTAGCGAGCACAGATACGCAGTATTTT. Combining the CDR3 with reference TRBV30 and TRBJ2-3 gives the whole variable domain SQTIHQWPATLVQPVGSPLSLECTVEGTSNPNLYWYRQAAGRGLQLLFYSVGIGQISSEVPQNLSASRPQDRQFILSSKKLLLSDSGFYLCAWSRGLASTDTQYFGPGTRLTVL.

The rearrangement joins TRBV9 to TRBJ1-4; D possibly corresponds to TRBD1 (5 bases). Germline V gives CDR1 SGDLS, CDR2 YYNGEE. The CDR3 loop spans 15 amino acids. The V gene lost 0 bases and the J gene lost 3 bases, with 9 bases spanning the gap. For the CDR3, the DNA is TGTGCCAGCAGCGTAGGTAGGACATCTAATGAAAAACTGTTTTTT. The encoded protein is CASSVGRTSNEKLFF.

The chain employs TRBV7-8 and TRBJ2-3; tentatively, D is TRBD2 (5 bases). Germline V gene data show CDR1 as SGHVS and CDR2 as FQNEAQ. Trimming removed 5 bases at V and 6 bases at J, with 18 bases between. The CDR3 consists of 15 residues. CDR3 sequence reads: CASSINTRSPDTQYF. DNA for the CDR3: TGTGCCAGCAGCATAAATACTAGGTCTCCGGATACGCAGTATTTT. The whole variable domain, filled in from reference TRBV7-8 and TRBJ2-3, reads GAGVSQSPRYKVAKRGQDVALRCDPISGHVSLFWYQQALGQGPEFLTYFQNEAQLDKSGLPSDRFFAERPEGSVSTLKIQRTQQEDSAVYLCASSINTRSPDTQYFGPGTRLTVL.

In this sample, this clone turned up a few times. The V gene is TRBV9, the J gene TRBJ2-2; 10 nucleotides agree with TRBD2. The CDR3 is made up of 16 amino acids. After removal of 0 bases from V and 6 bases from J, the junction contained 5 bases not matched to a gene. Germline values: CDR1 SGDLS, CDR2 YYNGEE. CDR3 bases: TGTGCCAGCAGCGTAGGGAGCGGGGGGGCGTCCGGGGAGCTGTTTTTT. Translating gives CASSVGSGGASGELFF.

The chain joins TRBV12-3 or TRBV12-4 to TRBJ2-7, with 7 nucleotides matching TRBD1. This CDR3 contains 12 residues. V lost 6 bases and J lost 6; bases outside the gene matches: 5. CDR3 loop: CASRNRGREQYF. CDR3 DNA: TGTGCCAGCAGGAACAGGGGACGCGAGCAGTACTTC.

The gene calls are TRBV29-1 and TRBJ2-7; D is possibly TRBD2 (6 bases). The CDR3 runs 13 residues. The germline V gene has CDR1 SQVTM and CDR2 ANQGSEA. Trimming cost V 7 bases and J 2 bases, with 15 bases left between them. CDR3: CSAVVAGTYEQYF. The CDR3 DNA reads TGCAGCGCCGTTGTGGCGGGGACCTACGAGCAGTACTTC.